The 13 T cell receptor beta chains below all came from one sample that was sequenced in a study of shared clonotypes between healthy human individuals. Sequencing used immunoSEQ multiplex PCR; TCRdb keeps in-frame clones, though not all of them. The table records roughly 490,000 clones, about 79% of them present only once. The sequenced sample consisted of PBMCs. Every receptor here comes from a middle-aged woman in good health. Some clones in this sample may be carry-over from other donors' samples.

The CDR3 region is CASSGPSGRNNEQFF. Here the CDR3 DNA reads TGTGCCAGCAGCGGTCCTAGCGGGAGGAACAATGAGCAGTTCTTC. The chain carries TRBV9 and TRBJ2-1, with 11 bases aligning to TRBD2. This CDR3 is built from 15 residues. In germline, CDR1 is SGDLS, CDR2 YYNGEE. The V segment lost 3 bases and the J segment 5 bases; nucleotides outside the gene matches: 4.

The chain links TRBV19 to TRBJ2-3; TRBD2 matches 11 bases. CDR3 size: 15 residues. The ends lost 7 bases at V and 4 bases at J; junction bases unmatched: 7. Per the germline V gene, CDR1 is LNHDA and CDR2 is SQIVND (reference sequence). In DNA, the CDR3 is TGTGCCAGTAAGGGGGTAGCGGGAGGGCCAGATACGCAGTATTTT. Translating it yields CASKGVAGGPDTQYF. Filled out from reference TRBV19 and TRBJ2-3, the complete variable domain reads DGGITQSPKYLFRKEGQNVTLSCEQNLNHDAMYWYRQDPGQGLRLIYYSQIVNDFQKGDIAEGYSVSREKKESFPLTVTSAQKNPTAFYLCASKGVAGGPDTQYFGPGTRLTVL.

This clone appeared a few times. V gene TRBV27 combines with J gene TRBJ1-2; no clear D gene. The CDR3 is 14 amino acids. V lost 8 bases, J lost 0 bases, and 13 bases lay in between. The germline V gene encodes CDR1 MNHEY and CDR2 SMNVEV (reference sequence). The CDR3 nucleotides read TGTGCCAGCGCCGACGGTAGCACTAACTATGGCTACACCTTC. This gives the protein CASADGSTNYGYTF.

This clone has just one count. The rearrangement joins TRBV6-1 to TRBJ2-1; no definite D call. The CDR3 runs 12 residues. V was pared by 3 bases and J by 2 bases, with 2 bases between. The V gene's germline CDR1 is MNHNS and CDR2 SASEGT. The CDR3 DNA is TGTGCCAGCAGTGAGCCCTACAATGAGCAGTTCTTC. It translates to CASSEPYNEQFF.

The V and J genes are TRBV7-2 and TRBJ2-5, with D possibly matching TRBD2 (6 bases). V lost 2 bases to trimming and J lost 4 bases, with 14 bases between them. This CDR3 contains 15 residues. Germline V gene data show CDR1 as SGHTA and CDR2 as FQGNSA. CDR3 sequence reads: CASSLKGGDGETQYF. The CDR3 region has the DNA TGTGCCAGCAGCTTAAAAGGAGGGGACGGAGAGACCCAGTACTTC.

CDR3 coding DNA: TGTGCCATCAGTGAACAGGGGGAGTACTACGAGCAGTACTTC. Its protein product is CAISEQGEYYEQYF. V gene TRBV10-3 combines with J gene TRBJ2-7, with 8 bases identical to TRBD1. The junction had 4 bases not matched to a gene; V was cut back by 3 bases and J by 3 bases. There are 14 residues in the CDR3. Looked up from germline, CDR1 is ENHRY and CDR2 is SYGVKD.

This clone is a singleton in its sample. The chain has TRBV18 and TRBJ2-7; D perhaps matches TRBD2 (5 bases). The CDR3 runs to 16 residues. CDR1 and CDR2 from the germline V gene are KGHSH and LQKENI. Deletions cut 2 bases from V and 0 bases from J, with 14 bases between. CDR3: CASSPEKRLSSYEQYF. As DNA, the CDR3 is TGTGCCAGCTCACCAGAGAAGCGGCTTAGCTCCTACGAGCAGTACTTC.

The J gene is TRBJ2-3, the V gene TRBV2, with a possible D match to TRBD2 (6 bases). The CDR3 is made up of 12 amino acids. V was pared by 4 bases and J by 5 bases, with 7 bases between. CDR1 SNHLY and CDR2 FYNNEI come from the germline V gene. The DNA of the CDR3 is TGTGCCAGCAGTGCTAGCGTAGATACGCAGTATTTT. It codes for CASSASVDTQYF.

The V and J genes are TRBV5-4 and TRBJ1-2; no reliable D call. This CDR3 is 14 amino acids long. V lost 1 base to trimming and J lost 4 bases, with 11 bases between them. Per germline, CDR1 SGHNT and CDR2 YYREEE (reference sequence). As DNA, the CDR3 is TGTGCCAGCAGCTTGAAGAAAGCCGCCTATGGCTACACCTTC. This sequence encodes CASSLKKAAYGYTF.

The chain uses TRBV5-1 and TRBJ1-4, with 11 bases lining up with TRBD1. CDR1 SGHRS and CDR2 YFSETQ come from the germline V gene. CDR3 length: 15 amino acids. With V trimmed by 4 bases and J by 7 bases, 6 bases remained unmatched. The CDR3 loop is CASSGSGTGGEKLFF. The CDR3 bases are TGCGCCAGCAGCGGATCCGGGACAGGGGGTGAAAAACTGTTTTTT.

The chain joins TRBV7-9 to TRBJ1-2; TRBD1 might be the D (5 bases). The CDR3 totals 13 residues. Trimming left V 4 bases short and J 5 bases short, with 11 bases between. The V gene's germline CDR1 is SEHNR and CDR2 FQNEAQ (reference sequence). CDR3 sequence: CASSSTGIYGYTF. The CDR3 region has the DNA TGTGCCAGCAGCTCAACAGGCATATATGGCTACACCTTC.

The chain combines TRBV5-5 with TRBJ2-3, with D perhaps TRBD1 (6 bases). The germline CDR1 and CDR2 sequences are SGHKS and YYEKEE (reference sequence). V was trimmed by 2 bases and J by 0 bases, leaving 10 bases between them. The CDR3 sequence is 15 residues long. The CDR3: CASSFTGQSTDTQYF. The CDR3 DNA is TGTGCCAGCAGCTTCACGGGACAAAGCACAGATACGCAGTATTTT. Using reference TRBV5-5 and TRBJ2-3 for the parts outside the CDR3, the full variable domain is DAGVTQSPTHLIKTRGQQVTLRCSPISGHKSVSWYQQVLGQGPQFIFQYYEKEERGRGNFPDRFSARQFPNYSSELNVNALLLGDSALYLCASSFTGQSTDTQYFGPGTRLTVL.

The rearrangement uses TRBV14 and TRBJ1-1; no reliable D call. This CDR3 comprises 13 residues. V was cut by 6 bases and J by 1 base, with 9 bases left in between. Germline CDR1 reads SGHDN; CDR2 reads FVKESK. The CDR3 coding sequence is TGTGCCAGCAGTCCCTCCCCGAACACTGAAGCTTTCTTT. The encoded protein is CASSPSPNTEAFF.